This T cell receptor (beta chain) emerged from a study of metastatic and nonmetastatic thyroid tumors. Study-wide background: From malignant and benign thyroid patients, repertoires in blood and in tumor or nodule tissue were compared. Notes on the study in general: Relative to benign nodules, malignant thyroid tumors were reportedly characterized by significantly elevated TCR beta diversity in blood and tumor.

TCRdb ran MiXCR on the PCR reads. The profile covers about 24,000 clones, with about 24% appearing a single time and approximately 12% taken by the ten largest. Notes on this clone: Its antigen is as yet unknown. Other DNA sequences of this sample code for an identical CDR3.

The V end lost 3 bases, the J end lost 7 bases, and 12 bases lay between the germline ends. Germline V gene data show CDR1 as MNHNS and CDR2 as SASEGT. The CDR3 consists of 14 residues. Every patient was untreated before thyroid surgery. The V gene is TRBV6-1, the J gene TRBJ1-4; no clear D. This receptor was taken from a male donor with papillary thyroid cancer or a benign thyroid nodule (not recorded which). Some clones in this sample may be carry-over from other donors' samples. Material for sequencing was tumor tissue. This chain's CDR3 is CASSEERVREKLFF. The CDR3, as DNA: TGTGCCAGCAGTGAGGAAAGGGTCCGTGAAAAACTGTTTTTT.